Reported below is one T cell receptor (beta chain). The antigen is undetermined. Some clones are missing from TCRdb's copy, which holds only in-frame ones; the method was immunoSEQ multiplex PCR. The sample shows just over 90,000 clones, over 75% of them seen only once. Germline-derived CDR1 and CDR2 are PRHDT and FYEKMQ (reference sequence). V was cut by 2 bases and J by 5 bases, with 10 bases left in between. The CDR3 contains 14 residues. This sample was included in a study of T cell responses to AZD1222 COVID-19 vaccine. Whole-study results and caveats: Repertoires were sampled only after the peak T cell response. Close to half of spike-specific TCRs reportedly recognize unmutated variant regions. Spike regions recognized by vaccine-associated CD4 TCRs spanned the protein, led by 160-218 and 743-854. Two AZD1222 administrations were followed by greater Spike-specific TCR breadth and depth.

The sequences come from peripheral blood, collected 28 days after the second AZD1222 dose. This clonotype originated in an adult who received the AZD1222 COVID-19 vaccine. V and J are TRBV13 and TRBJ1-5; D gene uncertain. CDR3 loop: CASSLSVSHQPQHF. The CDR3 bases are TGTGCCAGCAGCTTAAGTGTCAGCCATCAGCCCCAGCATTTT.